This T cell receptor (beta chain) was captured by sequencing in a study of blood T cell repertoires in COVID-19. Study information: Samples taken during acute and convalescent COVID-19 were collected in the United States, Italy and Spain. PBMCs, B-cell-depleted T cells, or T cells were the source of the cDNA or gDNA that made up the material.

Per the original methods: For nucleated cells, counts were estimated from reference gene primer amplification. The table came from immunoSEQ multiplex PCR; TCRdb's copy has only in-frame clones and leaves some out. From that table come the V and J calls and clone size; the DNA was used to work out D and trimming. Here the sample spans about 300,000 clones, about 89% being singletons. The receptor's source is a middle-aged woman who had recovered from COVID-19. Sample: peripheral blood.

CDR3 in amino acids: CASSFGQGHEQYF. CDR3 coding DNA: TGTGCCAGCAGTTTCGGTCAGGGCCACGAGCAGTACTTC. This chain uses TRBV12-3 or TRBV12-4 with TRBJ2-7, with D maybe TRBD1 (5 bases). The ends were cut back, 3 bases at V and 5 bases at J, with 11 bases in the middle. The CDR3 is 13 residues long.